The T cell receptor beta chain under discussion was sequenced for a study of early T cells in non-severe SARS-CoV-2 infection. Study-level background: It was bulk RNA from unsorted whole blood that was sequenced, and the chains were unpaired. Whole-study results and caveats: VDJdb-based matching was biased toward anti-spike CD8 responses and missed private and CD4 specificities.

The TCR library protocol attached unique molecular identifiers to the individual cDNA molecules. TCRdb analysed the 5' RACE reads with MiXCR anew, one entry per CDR3 protein. The sample contains 95,000 to 120,000 distinct CDR3 sequences, 12% of which appear only once. There are 14 residues in the CDR3. Germline CDR1 MGHDK, CDR2 SYGVNS. Trimming removed 1 base from V and 4 bases from J, with 8 bases in between. About this clonotype itself: Its specificity is unknown.

The clonotype originates from an adult who was a healthcare worker with PCR-confirmed SARS-CoV-2 infection or an uninfected control (not recorded which). The gene calls are TRBV25-1 and TRBJ1-5; D is unclear. Sequencing used whole blood. The CDR3 DNA is TGTGCCAGCAGTGAATGGGGTAGGAATCAGCCCCAGCATTTT. Protein: CASSEWGRNQPQHF.